This entry features one TCR beta chain sequence. A read error may account for a junction end that differs from germline. The template was RNA from unsorted bulk tissue. The normal lung tissue was taken more than 3 cm from the tumor edge. The CDR3 sequence is 15 residues long. This specimen belongs to a study of tumor and adjacent non-tumor tissue in lung cancer. TCRbeta libraries were built with three rounds of nested PCR, modified from ARM-PCR. One entry per CDR3 protein, called by TCRdb with MiXCR from the multiplex PCR reads. The sample shows 52,000 or so distinct CDR3 sequences, around three quarters of them seen only once.

Material: distant non-tumor lung tissue. The receptor was derived from a woman aged 55-70 years with non-small cell lung cancer. V and J are TRBV12-3 or TRBV12-4 and TRBJ2-1, with D perhaps assigned TRBD1 or TRBD2 (5 bases each). The CDR3: CATSSPGPGHNEQFF. CDR3 nucleotide sequence: TGTGCCACCAGTTCACCGGGACCGGGTCATAATGAGCAGTTCTTC.